The following is a TCR beta chain sequence with its context. The target of this receptor is not known. Base qualities are not recorded, but no much larger clone differs from it by a single base. The donors were roughly 40 Caucasian individuals from Russia, aged roughly 6 to 100 years, who were systemically healthy. Around 10 milliliters of peripheral blood were drawn from each donor into EDTA-treated Vacutainer tubes. Ficoll-Paque density-gradient centrifugation was used to isolate PBMCs, with at least 6 million per sample. Total RNA, at least 5.5 micrograms per sample, was extracted from PBMCs with Trizol reagent. For every donor, an aliquot of PBMCs went through flow cytometry to measure the percentages of naive CD45RAhigh/CD27high T cells. The data were obtained in a study of blood T cells in healthy people across ages (dated by TCRdb to about 2015). Regarding the complete study: In model experiments, template switching captured about one uniquely barcoded TCR beta cDNA molecule for every two T cells. Age-related changes in TCR beta repertoire diversity were measured in the study by deep sequencing normalized with unique cDNA molecular identifiers. Four age groups were formed from the donors: young (average approximately 15 years), middle-aged (roughly 38), aged (roughly 56) and long-lived (about 80). To avoid experimental bias, donors of different ages were randomly spread across the sequencing lanes. Two additional independent replicas of 1 million unique cDNA reads from the same blood draw were analyzed for two donors (one aged 18 to 30 and one aged 80 or older). Overall study outcomes, separate from this receptor: The CMV infection status of donors was not known, potentially confounding age-related changes in expanded clonotypes. There was a strong correlation between observed TCR beta diversity and the percentage of naive T cells measured by flow cytometry. Total diversity estimates from one million sequenced T cells were considered lower bounds and underestimates. Conclusive comparison of naive and antigen-experienced compartments was prevented by the profiling of bulk unsorted PBMCs. Observed TCR beta diversity per million T cells fell roughly linearly with age, and a significant reduction was already apparent by age approximately 41. Compared with the aged group, more naive CD4+ T cells, fewer expanded clones and increased TCR diversity were shown by the long-lived group, suggesting age selection.

Receptor amplification or capture employed 5' RACE. Sequenced on an Illumina HiSeq 2500. A second PCR of roughly 6 to 12 cycles was run with a J-beta primer mix and a sample-barcoded 5' primer. A unique molecular identifier was introduced onto each TCR beta cDNA molecule by a template-switch 5' adaptor carrying 12 random nucleotides. Each sample yielded at least 3 million CDR3-containing paired-end reads. First-strand cDNA was synthesized from all RNA with the Mint cDNA synthesis kit, primed by a TRBC-specific oligonucleotide. Following uracil-DNA glycosylase treatment, all cDNA underwent a first 18-cycle PCR with the universal primers M1SS and BC2_uni_R. As for how the authors treated the data: For normalization, 1 million high-quality reads, each with a distinct molecular identifier, were randomly selected from each sample. Reads with shared molecular identifiers were discarded instead of being binned into consensus sequences. MiTCR, with a Q25 quality threshold and the strictest error-elimination algorithm, was used for CDR3 identification, clonotype clustering and error correction. Lower-bound total TCR beta diversity was estimated with a nonparametric unseen species model using Euler transformation. TCRdb ran its own pipeline on the public reads, namely fastp trimming at Q25 and MiXCR clone calling, and kept in-frame beta chains. Rows with one shared CDR3 protein collapse into an entry with the most common genes and DNA. The V and J calls reflect TCRdb's pipeline rather than the authors' work. For this sample there are some 1.6 million distinct CDR3 sequences; about 35% appear just once. Approximately 11% of the sample is taken by the ten largest.

Trimming removed 5 bases from V and 8 bases from J; the gene matches leave 6 bases unexplained. The CDR3 numbers 15 residues from cysteine through phenylalanine. The read is trimmed to its CDR3 DNA, 45 bases read in frame from base 1. CDR1 is given as SGHDN and CDR2 as FVKESK, both from the germline V gene. Recombination linked TRBV14 to TRBJ2-1; 13 bases in the middle match TRBD2. The sequenced sample was blood. The TCR sequence derives from a woman between 25 and 40 years old in good health. The bases read TGTGCCAGCAGCAAACTAGCGGGAGGGTTTGATGAGCAGTTCTTC. Its product reads: CASSKLAGGFDEQFF.